This T cell receptor (beta chain) stems from a study of CD8+ T cells in alopecia areata. Treatment denoted: oral pan-JAK inhibitor, 5-10 mg twice daily. After isolation, RNA underwent reverse transcription to generate cDNA as the sequencing template. TCRdb keeps only in-frame clones here, not all; method: immunoSEQ multiplex PCR. The table shows more than 95,000 clones, with about 54% occurring only once. This clone was seen more than once but under ten times. Per the germline V gene, CDR1 is SQVTM and CDR2 is ANQGSEA. V dropped 3 bases and J dropped 0 bases, with 11 bases sitting between them. The CDR3 runs 14 residues.

The source of this sequence is a human donor with alopecia areata. The sample in question was CD8+ T cells sorted from blood, obtained at week 4, from a patient treated with tofacitinib. This rearrangement joins TRBV29-1 to TRBJ2-5; no clear D gene. The CDR3 protein is CSVDLLGYQETQYF. CDR3 in DNA: TGCAGCGTTGATTTGCTAGGTTACCAAGAGACCCAGTACTTC.